The T cell receptor beta chain described here comes from a study of CD8+ T cells in alopecia areata. Points from the study as a whole: Among the cells sequenced in scalp samples are also the resident alphabeta T cells of normal skin. The presence of one nonresponder keeps the tie between baseline CD8+ expansion and response uncertain.

Germline-derived CDR1 and CDR2 are SEHNR and FQNEAQ (reference sequence). V gave up 7 bases and J gave up 2 bases, with 12 bases separating them. This CDR3 spans 14 amino acids. Treatment of the sample: oral pan-JAK inhibitor, 5-10 mg twice daily. Sequencing templates came from extracted RNA that was reverse transcribed into cDNA. Sequencing used immunoSEQ multiplex PCR; TCRdb keeps in-frame clones, though not all of them. The sample records 100,000 to 140,000 clones, roughly 84% being singletons. Comment on this clone: Its antigen is not known.

This sequence joins TRBV7-9 and TRBJ1-5; perhaps TRBD1 as D (5 bases). This clonotype was sampled from a human donor with alopecia areata. This specimen was CD8+ T cells sorted from blood, taken at week 24, from a patient treated with tofacitinib. The CDR3 is CASTTGGGNQPQHF. The CDR3 DNA reads as TGTGCCAGCACCACTGGGGGGGGCAATCAGCCCCAGCATTTT.